The clone carrying this TCR beta chain was counted at least ten times. The antigen is undetermined. This record comes from a study of Graves' ophthalmopathy and Graves' hyperthyroidism. Overall study context: Untreated patients at initial diagnosis provided peripheral blood. Overall study results and limits: A majority of expanded thyroid clonotypes exceeding 0.001 frequency were likewise present in blood.

Clinical symptoms, serum thyroxine, TRAb, thyroid ultrasound and orbital computed tomography were relied on for diagnosis. The authors amplified TCR beta CDR3 regions from RNA transcripts. Investigators did first-round RT-PCR with HTBI primers, then second-round multiplex PCR. Using its own MiXCR run on the multiplex PCR reads, TCRdb lists one record per CDR3 protein. The sample consists of fewer than 600,000 distinct CDR3 sequences, around an eighth of them appearing once. The source of this sequence is a woman in her twenties or thirties with Graves' ophthalmopathy. The material sequenced was blood.

CDR3 DNA: TGTGCCACCACCCCGGACAGGGCTTCGGTTGGGGACTATGGCTACACCTTC. Its translation is CATTPDRASVGDYGYTF. V usage is TRBV15 and J usage is TRBJ1-2; TRBD1 aligns across 8 bases. The CDR3 is 17 residues long. CDR1 and CDR2 (germline): LNHNV, YYDKDF (reference sequence). Germline trimming cut 7 bases from V and 3 bases from J; bases unmatched to any gene: 16.